The 16 T cell receptor beta chains listed next were all sequenced from one sample in a study of human versus mouse CDR3 diversity and MHC coevolution. Only in-frame clones appear in the TCRdb table, and some are missing; sequencing was by immunoSEQ multiplex PCR. Altogether roughly 80,000 clones are present, just under 95% being singletons, with the ten largest covering approximately 1.5%. The sample taken for sequencing was naive CD4+ T cells from blood. The subset here: CD45RO-negative CD62L-positive naive CD4 T cells. The receptors stem from a person aged 25 to 75 in good health.

This chain's CDR3 is CASSRGQGAYYEQYF. In DNA, the CDR3 is TGTGCCAGCAGCCGTGGACAGGGGGCCTACTACGAGCAGTACTTC. The V call is TRBV7-2, the J call TRBJ2-7; 11 positions agree with TRBD1. Germline V gene sequence: CDR1 SGHTA, CDR2 FQGNSA. The CDR3 contains 15 residues. V trimming: 5 bases; J trimming: 3 bases; junction bases outside the gene matches: 6.

The chain couples TRBV6-5 to TRBJ1-3, with a possible D match to TRBD1 (6 bases). Trimming took off 2 bases at V and 7 bases at J, with 18 bases between the two ends. The CDR3 loop spans 16 amino acids. CDR1 is MNHEY and CDR2 is SVGAGI in the germline V gene. As DNA, the CDR3 is TGTGCCAGCAGTTACGGTGGCGGGGGGCAAAGGAACACCATATATTTT. Translated, it gives CASSYGGGGQRNTIYF.

The chain links TRBV5-5 to TRBJ2-5; maybe TRBD2 (6 bases). V shed 3 bases and J shed 5 bases, with 11 bases lying between them. Germline-derived CDR1 and CDR2 are SGHKS and YYEKEE (reference sequence). There are 13 residues in the CDR3. In nucleotides, the CDR3 is TGTGCCAGCAGCTATCCAGGGAGGGAGACCCAGTACTTC. It encodes CASSYPGRETQYF.

The CDR3 spells CASSQDRQLVTEAFF. CDR3 bases: TGTGCCAGCAGCCAAGATCGGCAGCTAGTAACTGAAGCTTTCTTT. The rearrangement links TRBV4-2 to TRBJ1-1; D not certain. This CDR3 region has 15 residues. The ends were cut back, 0 bases at V and 5 bases at J, with 13 bases in the middle. Germline CDR1 LGHNA, CDR2 YNFKEQ.

The chain couples TRBV5-8 to TRBJ2-7; 9 bases map to TRBD1. Trimming at V came to 4 bases and at J to 1 base, leaving 6 bases not matched to a gene. The CDR3 contains 15 residues. The germline gives CDR1 SGHTS, CDR2 YDEGEE. The CDR3 sequence: CASSREGQGSYEQYF. The CDR3 DNA follows: TGTGCCAGCAGCCGTGAAGGACAGGGGTCCTACGAGCAGTACTTC.

The genes are TRBV11-3 and TRBJ2-3; TRBD1 matches at 9 bases. With 5 bases clipped from V and 5 bases from J, the junction kept 2 bases outside the gene matches. CDR1 and CDR2 from the germline V gene are SGHNT and YENEEA. The CDR3 length is 13 residues. The CDR3, as DNA: TGTGCCAGCAGCAGACAGGGGGGAGATACGCAGTATTTT. Translation gives CASSRQGGDTQYF.

The rearrangement links TRBV2 to TRBJ2-7, with D perhaps TRBD2 (5 bases). Germline loops: CDR1 SNHLY, CDR2 FYNNEI. V was cut by 8 bases and J by 3 bases, with 11 bases left in between. The CDR3 contains 12 residues. For the CDR3, the DNA is TGTGCCAGCTCCCGGGGAGTCTACGAGCAGTACTTC. Translation: CASSRGVYEQYF.

V and J are TRBV9 and TRBJ2-7, with a possible D match to TRBD2 (6 bases). The ends were cut back, 0 bases at V and 0 bases at J, with 19 bases in the middle. The CDR3 spans 18 residues. Per the germline V gene, CDR1 is SGDLS and CDR2 is YYNGEE. The CDR3 DNA reads TGTGCCAGCAGCGTAGCCCCAATCACTAGCCCGAGCTCCTACGAGCAGTACTTC. This sequence encodes CASSVAPITSPSSYEQYF. The full variable domain, its missing parts supplied by reference TRBV9 and TRBJ2-7, is DSGVTQTPKHLITATGQRVTLRCSPRSGDLSVYWYQQSLDQGLQFLIQYYNGEERAKGNILERFSAQQFPDLHSELNLSSLELGDSALYFCASSVAPITSPSSYEQYFGPGTRLTVT.

The V call is TRBV7-9, the J call TRBJ1-1; D possibly corresponds to TRBD1 (6 bases). The CDR3 has 15 amino acids. V dropped 5 bases and J dropped 1 base, with 14 bases sitting between them. Germline V gene lookup returns CDR1 SEHNR and CDR2 FQNEAQ (reference sequence). CDR3 in DNA: TGTGCCAGCAGCATCCCCAGGGGAAGGAACACTGAAGCTTTCTTT. Translating it yields CASSIPRGRNTEAFF.

This clone came up once. J is TRBJ1-5 and V is TRBV28; 9 bases fit TRBD1. Germline V gives CDR1 MDHEN, CDR2 SYDVKM. The V gene end was trimmed by 9 bases and the J gene end by 0 bases; junction bases not matched to a gene: 6. This CDR3 is built from 15 residues. The CDR3 bases are TGTGCCAGTGAGACAGGGGGATATAGCAATCAGCCCCAGCATTTT. It yields the protein CASETGGYSNQPQHF.

Notes on this clone: Other nucleotide sequences from this sample produce the same CDR3. V gene TRBV5-1 combines with J gene TRBJ2-1; a weak D match, TRBD2 (7 bases). Deletions cut 0 bases from V and 4 bases from J, with 11 bases between. There are 15 residues in the CDR3. From germline, CDR1 is SGHRS and CDR2 YFSETQ. For the CDR3, the DNA is TGCGCCAGCAGCTTGGAAGGGGGGGTATACAATGAGCAGTTCTTC. Translated: CASSLEGGVYNEQFF.

The chain combines TRBV18 with TRBJ1-1, with 7 nucleotides matching TRBD1. Germline V gene data show CDR1 as KGHSH and CDR2 as LQKENI. The CDR3 extends over 15 amino acids. Trimming removed 2 bases from V and 3 bases from J; junction bases left unmatched: 6. Written as DNA, the CDR3 is TGTGCCAGCTCACCAAGATTAACAGGGGACACTGAAGCTTTCTTT. Its translation: CASSPRLTGDTEAFF. Based on the CDR3 plus reference TRBV18 and TRBJ1-1, the full variable domain is NAGVMQNPRHLVRRRGQEARLRCSPMKGHSHVYWYRQLPEEGLKFMVYLQKENIIDESGMPKERFSAEFPKEGPSILRIQQVVRGDSAAYFCASSPRLTGDTEAFFGQGTRLTVV.

This chain uses TRBV5-1 with TRBJ2-3; TRBD2 agrees at 8 bases. The CDR3 sequence is 15 residues long. V lost 4 bases to trimming and J lost 4 bases; unmatched junction nucleotides: 8. Germline CDR1 SGHRS, CDR2 YFSETQ. DNA for the CDR3: TGCGCCAGCAGCGTGACAGCGGGGGTAGCAGATACGCAGTATTTT. This codes for CASSVTAGVADTQYF.

In this sample, this clone turned up once. The rearrangement links TRBV6-5 to TRBJ1-4; D gene ambiguous. Germline-derived CDR1 and CDR2 are MNHEY and SVGAGI. V gave up 6 bases and J gave up 3 bases, with 14 bases separating them. The CDR3 contains 15 residues. CDR3 sequence (DNA): TGTGCCAGCAGATACAATAACGGAGCTAATGAAAAACTGTTTTTT. This gives the protein CASRYNNGANEKLFF.

This rearrangement joins TRBV5-1 to TRBJ2-5; D not certain. The germline V gene encodes CDR1 SGHRS and CDR2 YFSETQ. This CDR3 comprises 13 residues. With 0 bases removed from V and 3 bases from J, the gap between germline ends came to 6 bases. The CDR3 region has the DNA TGCGCCAGCAGCTTGGCACTTAAAGAGACCCAGTACTTC. This encodes CASSLALKETQYF. The whole variable domain, filled in from reference TRBV5-1 and TRBJ2-5, reads KAGVTQTPRYLIKTRGQQVTLSCSPISGHRSVSWYQQTPGQGLQFLFEYFSETQRNKGNFPGRFSGRQFSNSRSEMNVSTLELGDSALYLCASSLALKETQYFGPGTRLLVL.

This chain connects TRBV6-6 to TRBJ2-1; TRBD2 agrees at 15 bases. CDR3 length: 16 amino acids. V shed 8 bases, J shed 8 bases, and the junction held 10 bases outside the gene matches. The germline CDR1 and CDR2 sequences are MNHNY and SVGAGI (reference sequence). CDR3 nucleotide sequence: TGTGCCAGCGGAATATCCGGGACTAGCGGGAGGCATGAGCAGTTCTTC. Protein: CASGISGTSGRHEQFF.